A selection of T cell receptor beta chains follows, all from one sample in a study of T-cell reconstitution after alpha-beta-depleted transplantation in children. TCRdb passed the PCR reads through MiXCR, listing each CDR3 protein once. In the table there are some 460,000 distinct CDR3 sequences, around 15% of which are singletons. The sequences come from PBMCs, mostly from graft donor cells, collected 360 days after TCRalphabeta/CD19-depleted stem cell transplant. The source of these receptors is a boy younger than two who had a stem cell transplant for Wiskott-Aldrich syndrome, so the T cells may come from the graft donor. Both conserved end residues are part of each CDR3. The D gene is left open where the match is weak. A row's size may be missing; if present it is once, few, many or a size class.

CDR3aa: CSAREPGYEQYF; CDR3nt: TGCAGTGCCAGGGAGCCGGGCTACGAGCAGTACTTC; abundance: once; j_gene: TRBJ2-7; v_gene: TRBV20-1; d_gene: -
CDR3aa: CASSHSGKGDEQFF; CDR3nt: TGTGCCAGCAGCCATAGCGGGAAGGGGGATGAGCAGTTCTTC; abundance: few; j_gene: TRBJ2-1; v_gene: TRBV3-1; d_gene: TRBD2
CDR3aa: CASRSSSGSSYNEQFF; CDR3nt: TGTGCCAGCAGGTCTTCTAGCGGGAGCTCCTACAATGAGCAGTTCTTC; abundance: -; j_gene: TRBJ2-1; v_gene: TRBV7-9; d_gene: TRBD2
CDR3aa: CASSLLGGALEGTQYF; CDR3nt: TGCGCCAGCAGCCTGTTAGGAGGGGCCTTGGAAGGGACCCAGTACTTC; abundance: -; j_gene: TRBJ2-5; v_gene: TRBV4-1; d_gene: -
CDR3aa: CAASYRGQPQHF; CDR3nt: TGTGCCGCCAGTTACAGGGGTCAGCCCCAGCATTTT; abundance: -; j_gene: TRBJ1-5; v_gene: TRBV10-3; d_gene: TRBD1
CDR3aa: CASSPSGLQPQHF; CDR3nt: TGTGCCAGCTCACCATCCGGGCTTCAGCCCCAGCATTTT; abundance: -; j_gene: TRBJ1-5; v_gene: TRBV18; d_gene: -
CDR3aa: CASSGLEGYEQYF; CDR3nt: TGCGCCAGCTCCGGACTAGAGGGCTACGAGCAGTACTTC; abundance: few; j_gene: TRBJ2-7; v_gene: TRBV5-1; d_gene: TRBD2
CDR3aa: CASRSTGRNQPQHF; CDR3nt: TGTGCCAGCAGATCGACAGGGCGCAATCAGCCCCAGCATTTT; abundance: many; j_gene: TRBJ1-5; v_gene: TRBV6-2/TRBV6-3; d_gene: TRBD1
CDR3aa: CASSVPRPQETQYF; CDR3nt: TGTGCCAGCAGTGTGCCCCGGCCGCAAGAGACCCAGTACTTC; abundance: -; j_gene: TRBJ2-5; v_gene: TRBV25-1; d_gene: -
CDR3aa: CASSLTGAHYGYTF; CDR3nt: TGTGCCAGCAGTCTGACGGGGGCTCACTATGGCTACACCTTC; abundance: -; j_gene: TRBJ1-2; v_gene: TRBV12-3/TRBV12-4; d_gene: -